These 20 T cell receptor beta chains share one sample of origin, sequenced in a study of blood T cells in healthy people across ages. Primed by a sample-barcoded 5' primer and a J-beta primer mix, a second PCR proceeded for about 6 to 11 cycles. TCRdb ran MiXCR on the 5' RACE reads and lists one entry per CDR3 protein. The sample contains roughly 730,000 distinct CDR3 sequences, 56% of which appear only once. Sample: blood. Receptor source: a man aged 40-49 years in good health.

The CDR3 nucleotides are TGTGCCAGCAGTTCCCAACTTCCTCATACGCAGTATTTT. This translates into CASSSQLPHTQYF. J is TRBJ2-3 and V is TRBV12-3 or TRBV12-4; no reliable D call. There are 13 residues in the CDR3. The germline V and J ends were trimmed by 4 bases and 7 bases, with 12 bases remaining between them.

This clonotype appeared once. The chain recombines TRBV12-3 or TRBV12-4 with TRBJ1-5; D perhaps matches TRBD1 (5 bases). The CDR3 is made up of 12 amino acids. The V end was cut by 7 bases, the J end by 4 bases, with 8 bases between. CDR3 coding DNA: TGTGCCAGCAAGGGGCGGAATCAGCCCCAGCATTTT. Protein product: CASKGRNQPQHF.

J is TRBJ2-5 and V is TRBV4-1; no clear D. Germline assignment: CDR1 MGHRA and CDR2 YSYEKL. The ends were cut back, 0 bases at V and 10 bases at J, with 15 bases in the middle. This CDR3 has 14 amino acids. CDR3 sequence reads: CASSQDLAVGGQYF. In nucleotides, the CDR3 is TGCGCCAGCAGCCAAGATCTCGCCGTCGGCGGCCAGTACTTC.

The chain combines TRBV25-1 with TRBJ1-2; D call uncertain. Germline V gene data show CDR1 as MGHDK and CDR2 as SYGVNS. V shed 3 bases and J shed 5 bases, with 10 bases lying between them. The CDR3 spans 13 residues. The CDR3 DNA is TGTGCCAGCAGTGACCCGGTCGATTATGGCTACACCTTC. It specifies CASSDPVDYGYTF.

As to this clonotype: Compared with germline, one end of the junction differs, possibly owing to a read error. The CDR3 spells CASSRKPGAQLQHF. CDR3 bases: TGCGCCAGCAGCCGAAAGCCGGGGGCTCAGCTCCAGCATTTT. The rearrangement uses TRBV4-1 and TRBJ1-5, with D perhaps matching TRBD1 (6 bases). In germline, CDR1 is MGHRA, CDR2 YSYEKL. The CDR3 loop spans 14 amino acids.

The rearrangement joins TRBV14 to TRBJ2-1, with 9 bases lining up with TRBD2. The DNA end is more similar to TRBJ2-7, so the J call may be wrong. The CDR3 totals 20 residues. Germline V gene data show CDR1 as SGHDN and CDR2 as FVKESK. The CDR3 reads CASSQDPGLATSLSYNEQYF. Here the CDR3 DNA reads TGTGCCAGCAGCCAAGATCCAGGACTAGCGACCAGCCTCTCCTACAATGAGCAGTACTTC.

This rearrangement joins TRBV7-2 to TRBJ1-1, with D perhaps TRBD1 (5 bases). Germline loops: CDR1 SGHTA, CDR2 FQGNSA. Trimming cost V 5 bases and J 10 bases, with 14 bases left between them. The CDR3 has 12 amino acids. The CDR3 DNA reads TGTGCCAGCAGCCCAACGACAGTATCAGCTTTCTTT. The encoded protein is CASSPTTVSAFF.

There are a few counts of this clonotype. V gene TRBV10-3 combines with J gene TRBJ2-3, with 7 bases lining up with TRBD2. This CDR3 spans 15 amino acids. J was trimmed by 7 bases and V by 3 bases; bases with no gene match: 10. Germline CDR1 and CDR2: ENHRY and SYGVKD. Here the CDR3 DNA reads TGTGCCATCAGTGACCAGCGGGGCCCGGGAAATACGCAGTATTTT. This codes for CAISDQRGPGNTQYF.

CDR3 region: CASSPSQNRKEKLFF. In nucleotides, the CDR3 is TGTGCCAGCTCGCCCTCACAAAATCGGAAAGAAAAACTGTTTTTT. The chain recombines TRBV27 with TRBJ1-4; D unresolved. Per the germline V gene, CDR1 is MNHEY and CDR2 is SMNVEV (reference sequence). CDR3 length: 15 residues. V shed 8 bases and J shed 8 bases, with 21 bases lying between them.

J is TRBJ2-5 and V is TRBV5-4, with TRBD1 identical over 7 bases. Per the germline V gene, CDR1 is SGHNT and CDR2 is YYREEE (reference sequence). Trimming at V came to 4 bases and at J to 5 bases, leaving 11 bases not matched to a gene. This CDR3 is built from 15 residues. The CDR3 region is CASSRRQGVLETQYF. For the CDR3, the DNA is TGTGCCAGCAGCCGCAGACAGGGTGTTTTGGAGACCCAGTACTTC.

V gene TRBV10-3 combines with J gene TRBJ1-2; 9 bases agree with TRBD1. This CDR3 is 15 amino acids long. V dropped 6 bases and J dropped 4; count of bases not matched to a gene: 9. Per germline, CDR1 ENHRY and CDR2 SYGVKD. CDR3 residues: CAISDERGQGYGYTF. CDR3 nucleotides: TGTGCCATCAGCGACGAACGGGGACAGGGCTATGGCTACACCTTC.

V gene TRBV29-1 combines with J gene TRBJ2-5; TRBD2 matches at 8 bases. Germline trimming cut 6 bases from V and 4 bases from J; bases unmatched to any gene: 7. This CDR3 has 13 residues. The germline CDR1 and CDR2 sequences are SQVTM and ANQGSEA. CDR3 DNA: TGCAGCGTGAGTAGCGGGGTACGAGAGACCCAGTACTTC. Translated, it gives CSVSSGVRETQYF.

V and J are TRBV20-1 and TRBJ1-5; a possible D gene is TRBD1 (6 bases). V was clipped by 6 bases and J by 3 bases, with 18 bases between them. Germline assignment: CDR1 DFQATT and CDR2 SNEGSKA (reference sequence). This CDR3 comprises 15 residues. CDR3 coding DNA: TGCAGTGCCCGCAAGAGGGGGGTTACCAATCAGCCCCAGCATTTT. It translates to CSARKRGVTNQPQHF.

The chain is built from TRBV14 and TRBJ2-3; 7 bases map to TRBD2. Unmatched junction bases numbered 8, after V lost 3 bases and J lost 5 bases. The CDR3 has 15 amino acids. Germline assignment: CDR1 SGHDN and CDR2 FVKESK. The CDR3 nucleotides read TGTGCCAGCAGCCAGGGACTATCCATGGGAGATACGCAGTATTTT. Protein sequence: CASSQGLSMGDTQYF.

The chain recombines TRBV6-5 with TRBJ1-1; D is uncertain. Germline V gene sequence: CDR1 MNHEY, CDR2 SVGAGI. Trimming pared 6 bases from V and 5 bases from J, leaving 10 bases between. The CDR3 sequence is 12 residues long. For the CDR3, the DNA is TGTGCCAGCAGCCCGTCCGCGACTGAAGCTTTCTTT. It translates to CASSPSATEAFF.

The rearrangement joins TRBV4-3 to TRBJ2-1, with D unresolved. Germline V lookup: CDR1 LGHNA, CDR2 YSLEER. The CDR3 is 15 amino acids. V lost 1 base and J 4 bases, leaving 11 bases between the germline ends. CDR3 DNA: TGCGCCAGCAGCCAAGGAGGATCCCGTTACAATGAGCAGTTCTTC. It is translated as CASSQGGSRYNEQFF.

The genes are TRBV27 and TRBJ2-3; D call uncertain. The CDR3 is made up of 13 amino acids. Trimming shortened V by 6 bases and J by 1 base, and 8 bases separated the two germline ends. The V gene's germline CDR1 is MNHEY and CDR2 SMNVEV (reference sequence). The CDR3 region has the DNA TGTGCCAGCAGGGGAATCCGCACAGATACGCAGTATTTT. It translates to CASRGIRTDTQYF.

The chain carries TRBV5-1 and TRBJ2-5, with a weak D call TRBD2 (6 bases). V gave up 4 bases and J gave up 5 bases, with 18 bases separating them. The CDR3 totals 15 residues. Germline loops: CDR1 SGHRS, CDR2 YFSETQ. CDR3 loop: CASSIGMTRSETQYF. Written as DNA, the CDR3 is TGCGCCAGCAGCATCGGAATGACTAGATCGGAGACCCAGTACTTC.

This clonotype showed up just a few times. This chain uses TRBV13 with TRBJ2-7; D gene ambiguous. The germline V gene has CDR1 PRHDT and CDR2 FYEKMQ (reference sequence). Trimming cost V 2 bases and J 2 bases, with 13 bases left between them. The CDR3 is 15 amino acids. In DNA form, the CDR3 reads TGTGCCAGCAGCTTACTTTCCGGGTCAACCTACGAGCAGTACTTC. Protein product: CASSLLSGSTYEQYF.

V and J are TRBV4-1 and TRBJ2-7, with a possible D match to TRBD1 (6 bases). With 1 base removed from V and 4 bases from J, the gap between germline ends came to 11 bases. CDR1 MGHRA and CDR2 YSYEKL come from the germline V gene. The length of the CDR3 is 14 residues. The CDR3, as DNA: TGCGCCAGCAGCCAAGTGGCCAGGGGATACGAGCAGTACTTC. Amino acid sequence: CASSQVARGYEQYF.